Below are 9 T cell receptor beta chains sequenced from a single sample in a study of Graves' ophthalmopathy and Graves' hyperthyroidism. The authors amplified TCR beta CDR3 regions, and they did so from RNA transcripts for repertoire sequencing. RT-PCR in the first round used HTBI primers; a second-round multiplex PCR followed. Each CDR3 protein gets one entry after TCRdb re-called the multiplex PCR reads with MiXCR. The sample includes over a million distinct CDR3 sequences, roughly two fifths of them seen just once. Material: peripheral blood or thyroid tissue (not recorded which). These receptors originate from an adult man with Graves' hyperthyroidism.

The rearrangement joins TRBV13 to TRBJ2-7; TRBD1 agrees at 7 bases. The CDR3 runs 13 residues. The germline V gene has CDR1 PRHDT and CDR2 FYEKMQ (reference sequence). V dropped 5 bases and J dropped 7; count of bases not matched to a gene: 8. In DNA form, the CDR3 reads TGTGCCAGCAGCCCGGGAAACAGGGGAGAGCAGTACTTC. Residues: CASSPGNRGEQYF. Using reference TRBV13 and TRBJ2-7 for the parts outside the CDR3, the full variable domain is AAGVIQSPRHLIKEKRETATLKCYPIPRHDTVYWYQQGPGQDPQFLISFYEKMQSDKGSIPDRFSAQQFSDYHSELNMSSLELGDSALYFCASSPGNRGEQYFGPGTRLTVT.

The chain carries TRBV5-1 and TRBJ2-7; TRBD1 agrees at 9 bases. The CDR3 spans 13 residues. V lost 9 bases, J lost 6 bases, and 10 bases stayed unmatched. CDR1 and CDR2 (germline): SGHRS, YFSETQ. CDR3 in amino acids: CATRSGTGPEQYF. The CDR3 region has the DNA TGCGCCACCCGATCCGGGACAGGGCCCGAGCAGTACTTC.

This clonotype was seen ten or more times. This clone may be a read error of a much larger clone one base away. This chain links TRBV7-9 with TRBJ2-7, with unresolved D. The CDR3 spans 12 residues. The V gene lost 1 base and the J gene lost 3 bases, with 4 bases spanning the gap. Germline lookup yields CDR1 SEHNR and CDR2 FQNEAQ (reference sequence). CDR3 sequence (DNA): TGTGCCAGCAGCTTAGTACACTACGAGCAGTACTTC. Translation gives CASSLVHYEQYF.

The chain recombines TRBV4-1 with TRBJ2-6; a possible D gene is TRBD1 (5 bases). CDR3 length: 18 amino acids. Between the trimmed V and J ends, which lost 0 bases and 4 bases, there was a span of 16 bases. Germline V gene lookup returns CDR1 MGHRA and CDR2 YSYEKL. The CDR3 DNA follows: TGCGCCAGCAGCCAAGATTTGGCACAGGCGGTAGGGGCCAACGTCCTGACTTTC. The encoded protein is CASSQDLAQAVGANVLTF.

In regard to this clonotype: At one of its ends the junction is not consistent with the germline gene, which may arise from a read error. J is TRBJ2-2 and V is TRBV6-5; 7 bases agree with TRBD2. Germline lookup yields CDR1 MNHEY and CDR2 SVGAGI. This CDR3 has 14 residues. The CDR3 sequence is CASSGLVHTGELVF. For the CDR3, the DNA is TGTGCCAGCAGTGGACTAGTCCACACCGGGGAGCTGGTTTTT.

This clonotype was seen only a few times. V and J are TRBV6-5 and TRBJ2-7; 7 positions match TRBD1. Germline CDR1 reads MNHEY; CDR2 reads SVGAGI. The CDR3 contains 15 residues. The V segment lost 6 bases and the J segment 3 bases; nucleotides outside the gene matches: 11. The CDR3 DNA sequence: TGTGCCAGCAGCCGAGGCCGGACAGGCGTCTACGAGCAGTACTTC. It yields the protein CASSRGRTGVYEQYF.

In its sample, this clonotype was seen once. A much larger clone lies one base from this, so it may be a read error. This chain connects TRBV20-1 to TRBJ2-7; 8 nucleotides agree with TRBD1. The CDR3 has 14 residues. In germline, CDR1 is DFQATT, CDR2 SNEGSKA (reference sequence). For the CDR3, the DNA is TGCGGTGCAGACTCGCAGGGGGCGGTCCACGAGCAGTACTTC. Translated: CGADSQGAVHEQYF.

The rearrangement links TRBV11-2 to TRBJ1-5, with a tentative D call TRBD1 (5 bases). The CDR3 has 15 residues. Germline CDR1 reads SGHAT; CDR2 reads FQNNGV. CDR3: CASEAGRVGNQPQHF. CDR3 DNA: TGTGCTAGTGAGGCAGGGCGGGTCGGCAATCAGCCCCAGCATTTT.

A note on this clonotype: Just one base apart from a much larger clone, this may be a read error. The chain joins TRBV6-1 to TRBJ2-5, with TRBD1 identical over 7 bases. Germline V gene lookup returns CDR1 MNHNS and CDR2 SASEGT. The CDR3 length is 14 residues. Unmatched junction bases numbered 2, after V lost 3 bases and J lost 1 base. The CDR3 sequence: CASSEGTAQETQYF. CDR3 coding DNA: TGTGCCAGCAGTGAGGGGACAGCCCAAGAGACCCAGTACTTC.